The 11 T cell receptor beta chains in this list originate from one sample, sequenced in a study of response to subunit inactivated influenza vaccine (dated by TCRdb to the late 2010s). Library preparation was by RT-PCR. Sequencing instrument: Illumina HiSeq 2500. Using fastp trimming at Q25 and MiXCR clonotype assembly, TCRdb reanalyzed the public sequencing data and kept in-frame beta chains. Entries are consolidated by CDR3 protein sequence, retaining the most common genes and DNA. The sample contains about 780,000 distinct CDR3 sequences, about a fifth of them found a single time. The top ten hold approximately 10% of the sample. The sample was PBMCs from blood, taken approximately 5 days after vaccination. Source of these receptors: a man between 50 and 59 years old who received an inactivated influenza vaccine. Donor details come from another sample of the same person, matched by shared clones.

This clonotype was detected many times. J is TRBJ1-2 and V is TRBV20-1; D ambiguous. There are 14 residues in the CDR3. Per the germline V gene, CDR1 is DFQATT and CDR2 is SNEGSKA (reference sequence). Trimming shortened V by 0 bases and J by 8 bases, and 16 bases separated the two germline ends. For the CDR3, the DNA is TGCAGTGCTAGAGATGGGAAGGGTCCGAGCGGCTACACCTTC. Its protein is CSARDGKGPSGYTF.

In its sample, this clonotype was seen a few times. CDR3 residues: CASQRGGPDTQYF. CDR3 DNA: TGTGCCAGCCAGCGGGGGGGCCCAGATACGCAGTATTTT. The chain is built from TRBV6-2 or TRBV6-3 and TRBJ2-3; TRBD2 aligns across 10 bases. The CDR3 runs to 13 residues. From germline, CDR1 is MNHEY and CDR2 SVGEGT. V dropped 8 bases and J dropped 4; count of bases not matched to a gene: 3.

The rearrangement uses TRBV7-9 and TRBJ2-1; D is unresolved. The germline CDR1 and CDR2 sequences are SEHNR and FQNEAQ (reference sequence). The CDR3 is 14 residues long. The germline V and J ends were trimmed by 0 bases and 10 bases, with 13 bases remaining between them. CDR3 sequence reads: CASSLAGSLVEQFF. DNA for the CDR3: TGTGCCAGCAGCTTAGCGGGCAGCCTTGTGGAGCAGTTCTTC.

As to this clonotype: At one end, the junction sequence differs from germline, possibly due to a read error. J is TRBJ1-2 and V is TRBV18; maybe TRBD1 (6 bases). Germline V gives CDR1 KGHSH, CDR2 LQKENI. The CDR3 contains 15 residues. The CDR3 here is CASSPRGQTNYGYTF. CDR3 DNA sequence: TGTGCCAGCTCCCCACGGGGGCAAACCAACTATGGCTACACCTTC.

The rearrangement links TRBV12-3 or TRBV12-4 to TRBJ1-2; D is uncertain. V was cut by 5 bases and J by 4 bases, with 11 bases left in between. This CDR3 spans 13 amino acids. As DNA, the CDR3 is TGTGCCAGCAGTCTTGACACCTCCTATGGCTACACCTTC. Its protein is CASSLDTSYGYTF.

This clonotype was seen ten or more times. The V gene is TRBV7-8, the J gene TRBJ1-5; no clear D. V lost 5 bases and J 6 bases, leaving 14 bases between the germline ends. The CDR3 loop spans 14 amino acids. Germline V gene data show CDR1 as SGHVS and CDR2 as FQNEAQ. The CDR3 loop reads CASSPRRGGQPQHF. Written as DNA, the CDR3 is TGTGCCAGCAGCCCACGACGGGGAGGTCAGCCCCAGCATTTT. The full variable domain, with the rest looked up from reference TRBV7-8 and TRBJ1-5, is GAGVSQSPRYKVAKRGQDVALRCDPISGHVSLFWYQQALGQGPEFLTYFQNEAQLDKSGLPSDRFFAERPEGSVSTLKIQRTQQEDSAVYLCASSPRRGGQPQHFGDGTRLSIL.

This clonotype was seen a few times. V usage is TRBV9 and J usage is TRBJ2-3, with 8 bases aligning to TRBD2. This CDR3 has 16 amino acids. The junction had 10 bases not matched to a gene; V was cut back by 1 base and J by 6 bases. Germline lookup yields CDR1 SGDLS and CDR2 YYNGEE. CDR3 coding DNA: TGTGCCAGCAGCGTAAGAGGGGGGGCTAGCGGGGATACGCAGTATTTT. It yields the protein CASSVRGGASGDTQYF.

In its sample, this clonotype was seen a few times. This chain joins TRBV4-2 and TRBJ2-1; 11 nucleotides line up with TRBD2. The V and J ends lost 1 base and 7 bases, in that order; junction bases with no gene match: 12. The CDR3 sequence is 18 residues long. Germline V gives CDR1 LGHNA, CDR2 YNFKEQ. Here the CDR3 DNA reads TGTGCCAGCAGCCAAGTTAGCGGGAGGGCCTGGAGTATGAATGAGCAGTTCTTC. Its translation: CASSQVSGRAWSMNEQFF.

This clonotype was recorded a few times. The rearrangement uses TRBV5-1 and TRBJ2-7; 10 bases fit TRBD1. This CDR3 spans 15 amino acids. CDR1 is SGHRS and CDR2 is YFSETQ in the germline V gene. J gave up 2 bases and V 4 bases, and 6 bases lay outside the gene matches. The CDR3 here is CASSTGQGQTYEQYF. The CDR3 DNA sequence: TGCGCCAGCAGCACGGGACAGGGGCAGACCTACGAGCAGTACTTC.

The V and J genes are TRBV6-5 and TRBJ2-3; tentatively, D is TRBD1 (6 bases). The CDR3 spans 15 residues. The ends were cut back, 3 bases at V and 1 base at J, with 11 bases in the middle. From germline, CDR1 is MNHEY and CDR2 SVGAGI. In nucleotides, the CDR3 is TGTGCCAGCAGTTATGAGTCAGGGGGCACAGATACGCAGTATTTT. This translates into CASSYESGGTDTQYF.

V gene TRBV6-5 combines with J gene TRBJ2-6; TRBD2 aligns across 9 bases. Losses at the gene ends were 1 base for V and 0 bases for J; bases not matched to a gene: 7. This CDR3 spans 19 amino acids. Germline assignment: CDR1 MNHEY and CDR2 SVGAGI. The CDR3 protein is CASSYYGSGRLSGANVLTF. The CDR3 DNA sequence: TGTGCCAGCAGTTACTATGGTAGCGGGAGACTCTCTGGGGCCAACGTCCTGACTTTC.